The rows below give T cell receptor beta chains drawn from one sample of a study of OX40 agonist ivuxolimab in advanced cancers. Using immunoSEQ multiplex PCR, the repertoire was profiled, and TCRdb retains in-frame clones only, with some absent. This sample has 65,000 to 90,000 clones; 84% occur once, and the top ten carry roughly 2.5%. Material: CD4+ or CD8+ T cells sorted from blood, obtained in a trial of the OX40 agonist ivuxolimab. The receptor source for this set is an adult with an advanced solid tumor such as melanoma, head and neck, liver or kidney cancer. The conserved cysteine and the conserved F or W are not part of the CDR3 here. Each record gives: V gene, J gene, CDR3 protein.

>TRBV18|TRBJ1-1
ASSPTGLENTEAF
>TRBV11-2|TRBJ1-5
ASSSSDTGSNQPQH
>TRBV2|TRBJ1-2
ASKKDGHTNYGYT
>TRBV27|TRBJ2-5
ASSLWLAGGQETQY
>TRBV28|TRBJ1-4
ASSSSGYATNEKLF
>TRBV6-6|TRBJ2-1
ASSYGGGYEQF
>TRBV7-2|TRBJ1-3
ASSFQTGNTIY
>TRBV28|TRBJ1-3
ATTDSGNTIY
>TRBV4-1|TRBJ2-3
ASSQTTSAGTDTQY
>TRBV28|TRBJ1-5
ASSSGTRNQPQH
>TRBV10-1|TRBJ2-5
ASSRGLAESQETQY
>TRBV4-2|TRBJ2-7
ASSQDHSVSSYEQY
>TRBV28|TRBJ1-1
ASSLLGGEAF
>TRBV4-1|TRBJ1-1
ASSQIKDTEAF
>TRBV6-5|TRBJ1-5
ASSRDRFNQPQH
>TRBV9|TRBJ1-2
ASSVRDSGYT
>TRBV5-4|TRBJ1-4
ASSLAGALNEKLF
>TRBV13|TRBJ1-2
ASSVDRLYT
>TRBV28|TRBJ1-1
ASSLSREAF
>TRBV4-3|TRBJ2-1
ASSQDVAGTRNEQF
>TRBV5-4|TRBJ2-3
ASSQTRGDTQY
>TRBV28|TRBJ1-6
ASHRGESSPLH
>TRBV6-5|TRBJ1-5
ASRAPGSANQPQH
>TRBV4-1|TRBJ2-1
ASSPGLADPYRF